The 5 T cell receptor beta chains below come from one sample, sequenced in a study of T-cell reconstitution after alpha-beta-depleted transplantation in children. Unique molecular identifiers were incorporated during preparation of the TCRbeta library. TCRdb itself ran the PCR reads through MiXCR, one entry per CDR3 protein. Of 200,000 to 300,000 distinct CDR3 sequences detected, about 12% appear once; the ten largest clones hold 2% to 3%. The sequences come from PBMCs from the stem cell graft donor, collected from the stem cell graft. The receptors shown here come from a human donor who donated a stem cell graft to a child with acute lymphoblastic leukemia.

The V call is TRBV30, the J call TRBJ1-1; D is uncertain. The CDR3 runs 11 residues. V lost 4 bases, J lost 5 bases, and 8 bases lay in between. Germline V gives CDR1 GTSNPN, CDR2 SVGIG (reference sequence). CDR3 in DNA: TGTGCCTGGAATCTTATAACTGAAGCTTTCTTT. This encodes CAWNLITEAFF.

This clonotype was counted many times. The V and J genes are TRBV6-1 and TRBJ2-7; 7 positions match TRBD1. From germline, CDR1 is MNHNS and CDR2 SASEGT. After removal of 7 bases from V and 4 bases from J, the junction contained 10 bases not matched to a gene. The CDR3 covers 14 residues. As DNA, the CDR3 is TGTGCCAGCACAAAACAGGGGTCGGCGTACGAGCAGTACTTC. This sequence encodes CASTKQGSAYEQYF.

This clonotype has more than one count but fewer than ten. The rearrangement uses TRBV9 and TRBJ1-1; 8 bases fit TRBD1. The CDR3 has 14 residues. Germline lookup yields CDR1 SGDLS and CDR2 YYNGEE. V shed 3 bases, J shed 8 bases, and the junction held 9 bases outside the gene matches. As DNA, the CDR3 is TGTGCCAGCAGCGAGCAGGGGGCAAGGTCCGAAGCTTTCTTT. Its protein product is CASSEQGARSEAFF. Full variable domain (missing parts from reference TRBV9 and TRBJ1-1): DSGVTQTPKHLITATGQRVTLRCSPRSGDLSVYWYQQSLDQGLQFLIQYYNGEERAKGNILERFSAQQFPDLHSELNLSSLELGDSALYFCASSEQGARSEAFFGQGTRLTVV.

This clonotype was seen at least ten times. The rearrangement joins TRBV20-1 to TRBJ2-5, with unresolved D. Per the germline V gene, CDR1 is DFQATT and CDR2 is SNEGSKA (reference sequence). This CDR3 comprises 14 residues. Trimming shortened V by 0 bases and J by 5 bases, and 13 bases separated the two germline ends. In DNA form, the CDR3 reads TGCAGTGCTAGAGATCCCACCCTTCGGGAGACCCAGTACTTC. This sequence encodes CSARDPTLRETQYF.

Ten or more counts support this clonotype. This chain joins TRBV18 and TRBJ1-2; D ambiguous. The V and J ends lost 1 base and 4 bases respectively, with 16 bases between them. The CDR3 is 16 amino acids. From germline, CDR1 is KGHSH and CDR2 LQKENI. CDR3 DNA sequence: TGTGCCAGCTCACCACAAGGAAACACCGGGTCCTATGGCTACACCTTC. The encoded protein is CASSPQGNTGSYGYTF.